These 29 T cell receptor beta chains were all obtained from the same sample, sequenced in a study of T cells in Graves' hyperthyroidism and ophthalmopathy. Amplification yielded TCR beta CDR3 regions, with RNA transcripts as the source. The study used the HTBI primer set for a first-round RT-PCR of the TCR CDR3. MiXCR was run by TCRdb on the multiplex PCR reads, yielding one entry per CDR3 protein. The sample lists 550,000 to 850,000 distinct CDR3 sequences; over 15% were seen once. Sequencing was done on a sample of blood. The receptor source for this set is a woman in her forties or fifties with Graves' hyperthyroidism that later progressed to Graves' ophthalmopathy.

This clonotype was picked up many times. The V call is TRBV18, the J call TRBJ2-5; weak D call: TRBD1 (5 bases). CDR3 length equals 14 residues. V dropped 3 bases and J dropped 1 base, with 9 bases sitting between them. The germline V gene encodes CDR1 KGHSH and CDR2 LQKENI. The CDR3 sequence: CASSPQGSQETQYF. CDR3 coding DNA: TGTGCCAGCTCACCGCAGGGAAGCCAAGAGACCCAGTACTTC.

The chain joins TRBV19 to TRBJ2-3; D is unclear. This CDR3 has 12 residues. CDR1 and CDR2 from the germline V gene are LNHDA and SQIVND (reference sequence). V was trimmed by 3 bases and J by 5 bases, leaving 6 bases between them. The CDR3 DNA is TGTGCCAGTAGTATCGGCGTAGATACGCAGTATTTT. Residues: CASSIGVDTQYF.

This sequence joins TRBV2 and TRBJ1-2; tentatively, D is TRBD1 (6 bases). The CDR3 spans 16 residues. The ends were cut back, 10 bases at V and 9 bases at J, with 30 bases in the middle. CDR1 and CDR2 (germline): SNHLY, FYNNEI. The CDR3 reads CATAPRQVVHSMSYTF. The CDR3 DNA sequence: TGTGCCACCGCCCCCAGACAGGTCGTCCATTCGATGAGCTACACCTTC.

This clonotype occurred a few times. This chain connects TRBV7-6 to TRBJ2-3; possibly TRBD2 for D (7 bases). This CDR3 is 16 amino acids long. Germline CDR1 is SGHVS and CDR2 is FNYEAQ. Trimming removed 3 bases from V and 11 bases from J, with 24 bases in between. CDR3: CASSLGGGQRAEGQYF. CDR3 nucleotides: TGTGCCAGCAGCTTGGGAGGGGGACAACGCGCAGAAGGGCAGTATTTT.

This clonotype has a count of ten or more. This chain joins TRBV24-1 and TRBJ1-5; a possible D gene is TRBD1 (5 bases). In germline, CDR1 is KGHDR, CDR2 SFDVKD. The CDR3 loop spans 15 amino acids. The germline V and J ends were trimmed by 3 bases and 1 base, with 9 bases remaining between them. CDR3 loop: CATSDPGVSNQPQHF. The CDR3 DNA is TGTGCCACCAGTGATCCGGGGGTGAGCAATCAGCCCCAGCATTTT.

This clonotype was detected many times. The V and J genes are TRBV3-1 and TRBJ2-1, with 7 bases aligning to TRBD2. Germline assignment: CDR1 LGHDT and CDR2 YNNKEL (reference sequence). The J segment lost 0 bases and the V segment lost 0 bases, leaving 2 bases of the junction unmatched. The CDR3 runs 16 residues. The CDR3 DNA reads TGTGCCAGCAGCCAAGATGGCGGGGGCTCCTACAATGAGCAGTTCTTC. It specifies CASSQDGGGSYNEQFF.

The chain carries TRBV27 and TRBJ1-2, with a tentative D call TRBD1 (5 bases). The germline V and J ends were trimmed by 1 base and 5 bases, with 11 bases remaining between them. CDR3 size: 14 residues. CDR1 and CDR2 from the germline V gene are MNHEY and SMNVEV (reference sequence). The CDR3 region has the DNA TGTGCCAGCAGTTTATTTCCAGGGCATTATGGCTACACCTTC. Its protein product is CASSLFPGHYGYTF.

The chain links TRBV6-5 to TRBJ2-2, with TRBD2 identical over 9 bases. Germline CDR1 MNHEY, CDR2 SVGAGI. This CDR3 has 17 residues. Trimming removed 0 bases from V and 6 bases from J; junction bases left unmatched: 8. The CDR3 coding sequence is TGTGCCAGCAGTTACTCTCCAGGGACTAGCTTCCCCGGGGAGCTGTTTTTT. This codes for CASSYSPGTSFPGELFF.

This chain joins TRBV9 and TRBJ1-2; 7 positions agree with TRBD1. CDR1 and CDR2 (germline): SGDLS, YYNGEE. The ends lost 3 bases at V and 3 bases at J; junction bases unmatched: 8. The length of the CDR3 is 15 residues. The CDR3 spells CASSATPGQHYGYTF. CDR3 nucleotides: TGTGCCAGCAGCGCCACTCCGGGACAGCACTATGGCTACACCTTC. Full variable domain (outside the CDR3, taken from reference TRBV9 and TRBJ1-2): DSGVTQTPKHLITATGQRVTLRCSPRSGDLSVYWYQQSLDQGLQFLIQYYNGEERAKGNILERFSAQQFPDLHSELNLSSLELGDSALYFCASSATPGQHYGYTFGSGTRLTVV.

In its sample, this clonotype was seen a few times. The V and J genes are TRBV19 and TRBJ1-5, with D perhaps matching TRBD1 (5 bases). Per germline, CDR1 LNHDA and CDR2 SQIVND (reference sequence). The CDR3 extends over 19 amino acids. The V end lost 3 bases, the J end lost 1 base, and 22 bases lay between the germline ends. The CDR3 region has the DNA TGTGCCAGTAGTATCCGTTTGGGGGGATCCCTTAGGAGCAATCAGCCCCAGCATTTT. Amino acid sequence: CASSIRLGGSLRSNQPQHF.

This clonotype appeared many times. In DNA form, the CDR3 reads TGTGCCAGCAGCCAAGAGCGGAGGGGGGTGTTCGTCGGGGAGCTGTTTTTT. This encodes CASSQERRGVFVGELFF. V is TRBV3-1 and J is TRBJ2-2; D could derive from TRBD1 or TRBD2 (6 bases each). The CDR3 is 17 residues long. CDR1 is LGHDT and CDR2 is YNNKEL in the germline V gene (reference sequence). Trimming left V 0 bases short and J 7 bases short, with 18 bases between.

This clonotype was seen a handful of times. As DNA, the CDR3 is TGTGCCAGTAGAGGTCTGAGCGATGAGCAGTTCTTC. Translation gives CASRGLSDEQFF. This sequence joins TRBV19 and TRBJ2-1, with unresolved D. Trimming cost V 6 bases and J 8 bases, with 11 bases left between them. The CDR3 extends over 12 amino acids. CDR1 is LNHDA and CDR2 is SQIVND in the germline V gene (reference sequence).

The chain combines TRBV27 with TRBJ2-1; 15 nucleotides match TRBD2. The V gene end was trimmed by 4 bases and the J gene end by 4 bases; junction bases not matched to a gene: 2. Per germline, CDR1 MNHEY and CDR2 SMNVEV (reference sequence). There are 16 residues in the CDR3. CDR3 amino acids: CASSYGLAGGYNEQFF. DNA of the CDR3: TGTGCCAGCAGTTACGGACTAGCGGGGGGGTACAATGAGCAGTTCTTC.

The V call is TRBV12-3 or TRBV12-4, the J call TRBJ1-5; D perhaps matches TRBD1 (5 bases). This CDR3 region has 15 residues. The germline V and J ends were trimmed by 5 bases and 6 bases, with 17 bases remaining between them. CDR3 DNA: TGTGCCAGCAGTCCGGGGCGCCCGGGAATTCAGCCCCAGCATTTT. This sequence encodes CASSPGRPGIQPQHF.

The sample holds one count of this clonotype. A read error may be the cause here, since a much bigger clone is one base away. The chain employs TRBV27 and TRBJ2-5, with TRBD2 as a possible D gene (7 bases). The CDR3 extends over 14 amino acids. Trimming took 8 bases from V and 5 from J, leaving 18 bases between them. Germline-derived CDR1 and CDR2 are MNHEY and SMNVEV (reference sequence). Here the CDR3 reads CASGRRGGGETQYF. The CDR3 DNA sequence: TGTGCCAGCGGCCGTAGGGGGGGCGGGGAGACCCAGTACTTC.

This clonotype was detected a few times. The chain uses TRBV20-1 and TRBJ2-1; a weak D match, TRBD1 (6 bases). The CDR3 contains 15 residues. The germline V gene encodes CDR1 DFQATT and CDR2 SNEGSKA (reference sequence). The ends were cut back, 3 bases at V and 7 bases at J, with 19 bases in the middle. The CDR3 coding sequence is TGCAGTGCTAGGTGGGGGTCAGGGGTTTTGAATGAGCAGTTCTTC. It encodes CSARWGSGVLNEQFF.

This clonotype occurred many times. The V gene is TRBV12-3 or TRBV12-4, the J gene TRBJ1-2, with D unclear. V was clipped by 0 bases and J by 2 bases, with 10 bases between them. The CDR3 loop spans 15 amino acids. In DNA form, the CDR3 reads TGTGCCAGCAGTTTAGCGCATTTCAAGAACTATGGCTACACCTTC. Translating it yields CASSLAHFKNYGYTF.

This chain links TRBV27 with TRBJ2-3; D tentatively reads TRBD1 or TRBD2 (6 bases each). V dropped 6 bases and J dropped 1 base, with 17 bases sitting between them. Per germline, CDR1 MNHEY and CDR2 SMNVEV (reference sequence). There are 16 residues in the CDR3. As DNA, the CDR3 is TGTGCCAGCAGGCGATACACGAGGGGGGGCACAGATACGCAGTATTTT. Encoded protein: CASRRYTRGGTDTQYF.

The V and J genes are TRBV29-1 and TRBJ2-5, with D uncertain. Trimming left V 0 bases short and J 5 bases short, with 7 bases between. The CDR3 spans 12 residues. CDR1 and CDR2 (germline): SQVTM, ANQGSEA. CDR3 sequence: CSVEDLSETQYF. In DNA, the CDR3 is TGCAGCGTTGAAGATCTTTCGGAGACCCAGTACTTC.

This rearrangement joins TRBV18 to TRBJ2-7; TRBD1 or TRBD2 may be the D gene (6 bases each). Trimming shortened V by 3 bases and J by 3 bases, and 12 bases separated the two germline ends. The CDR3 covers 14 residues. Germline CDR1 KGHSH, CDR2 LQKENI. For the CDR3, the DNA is TGTGCCAGCTCACCGCGGGACACCCACTACGAGCAGTACTTC. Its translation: CASSPRDTHYEQYF.

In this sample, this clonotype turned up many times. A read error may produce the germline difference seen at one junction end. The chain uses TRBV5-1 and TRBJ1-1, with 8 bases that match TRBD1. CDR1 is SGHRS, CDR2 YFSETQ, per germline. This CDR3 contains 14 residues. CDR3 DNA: TGTGCCAGCAGCTTGGGGACAGGGAACACTGAAGCTTTCTTT. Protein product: CASSLGTGNTEAFF.

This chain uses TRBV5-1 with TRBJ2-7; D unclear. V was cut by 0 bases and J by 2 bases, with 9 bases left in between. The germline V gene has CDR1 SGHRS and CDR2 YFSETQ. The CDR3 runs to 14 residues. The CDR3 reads CASSLGPQTYEQYF. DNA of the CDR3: TGCGCCAGCAGCTTGGGCCCTCAGACCTACGAGCAGTACTTC.

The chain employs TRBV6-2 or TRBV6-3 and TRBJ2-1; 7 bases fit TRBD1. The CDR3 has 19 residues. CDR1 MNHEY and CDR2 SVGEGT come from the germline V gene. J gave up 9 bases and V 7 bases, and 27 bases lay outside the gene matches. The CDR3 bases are TGTGCCAGCATTGGATTGGGATTGGGGATCGGGACAGTGTCGATTGAGCAGTTCTTC. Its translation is CASIGLGLGIGTVSIEQFF.

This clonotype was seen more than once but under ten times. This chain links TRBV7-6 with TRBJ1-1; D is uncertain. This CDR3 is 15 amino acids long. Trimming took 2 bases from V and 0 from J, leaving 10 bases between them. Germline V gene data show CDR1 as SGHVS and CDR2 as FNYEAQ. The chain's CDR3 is CASSLLGQMNTEAFF. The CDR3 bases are TGTGCCAGCAGCTTACTGGGCCAGATGAACACTGAAGCTTTCTTT.

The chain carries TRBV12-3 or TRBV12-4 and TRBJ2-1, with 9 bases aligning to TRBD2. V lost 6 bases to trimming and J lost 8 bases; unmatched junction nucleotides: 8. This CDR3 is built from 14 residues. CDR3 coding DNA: TGTGCCAGCAGCACTAGCGGGTTTGTAGATGAGCAGTTCTTC. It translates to CASSTSGFVDEQFF.

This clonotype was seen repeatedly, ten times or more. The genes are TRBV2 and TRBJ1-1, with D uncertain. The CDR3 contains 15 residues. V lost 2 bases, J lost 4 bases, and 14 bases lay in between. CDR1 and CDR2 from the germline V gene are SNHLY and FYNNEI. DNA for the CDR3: TGTGCCAGCAGTGAACCCCTTGGTCCGACCACTGAAGCTTTCTTT. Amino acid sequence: CASSEPLGPTTEAFF.

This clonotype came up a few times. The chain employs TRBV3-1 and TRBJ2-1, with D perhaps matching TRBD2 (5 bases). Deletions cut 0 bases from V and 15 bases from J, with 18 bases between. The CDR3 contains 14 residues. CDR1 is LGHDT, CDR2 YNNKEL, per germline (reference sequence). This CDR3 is CASSQEGGALNLFF. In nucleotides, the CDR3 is TGTGCCAGCAGCCAAGAAGGAGGAGCTCTTAATCTGTTCTTC.

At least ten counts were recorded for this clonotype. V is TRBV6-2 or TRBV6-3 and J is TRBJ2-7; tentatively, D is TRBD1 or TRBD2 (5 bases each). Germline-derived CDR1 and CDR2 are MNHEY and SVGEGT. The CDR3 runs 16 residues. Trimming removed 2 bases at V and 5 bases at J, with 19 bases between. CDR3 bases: TGTGCCAGCAGTTACCGAAGGGACCGAGTGGGCGACGAGCAGTACTTC. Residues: CASSYRRDRVGDEQYF.

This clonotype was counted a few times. CDR3 DNA sequence: TGCAGTGCATCGCCCTCCGGGACAACCTACGAGCAGTTCTTC. Translation gives CSASPSGTTYEQFF. V and J are TRBV20-1 and TRBJ2-7; tentatively, D is TRBD1 (6 bases). The DNA end lines up better with TRBJ2-1; the J call may be wrong. There are 14 residues in the CDR3. Germline loops: CDR1 DFQATT, CDR2 SNEGSKA (reference sequence).